This T cell receptor beta chain was recovered during a study of T cells of healthy individuals. Trimming pared 0 bases from V and 6 bases from J, leaving 8 bases between. CDR1 is GTSNPN, CDR2 SVGIG, per germline (reference sequence). The CDR3 totals 13 residues. TCRdb called the 5' RACE reads again in MiXCR, with one record for every CDR3 protein. The sample records 90,000 to 100,000 distinct CDR3 sequences, roughly 15% being singletons. This chain connects TRBV30 to TRBJ2-2; D unclear. The TCR was taken from a human donor in good health. The CDR3 coding sequence is TGTGCCTGGAGTGTACAAGTTCCCGGGGAGCTGTTTTTT. Its translation is CAWSVQVPGELFF.